One sample yielded the 26 T cell receptor beta chains listed below, sequenced in a study of post-analysis software for immune sequencing data. cDNA libraries for TCR beta contained unique molecular identifiers. Each CDR3 protein gets one entry after TCRdb re-called the PCR reads with MiXCR. The sample gives about 760,000 distinct CDR3 sequences, approximately 30% of which show up once; about 0.5% is in the top ten. Findings and limits, study-wide: Patients had higher frequencies than controls of a few TRBV segments, including TRBV5-6, TRBV5-1 and TRBV20-1.

Their recognized antigens are unknown. Sequenced material: blood. Receptor source: a girl aged 5-17 years with multiple sclerosis.

The chain recombines TRBV7-8 with TRBJ1-4; 7 bases are shared with TRBD1. CDR1 is SGHVS and CDR2 is FQNEAQ in the germline V gene. This CDR3 contains 15 residues. Trimming cost V 1 base and J 4 bases; bases outside gene matches: 3. For the CDR3, the DNA is TGTGCCAGCAGCTTAGAGAGGGGGCTTAATGAAAAACTGTTTTTT. Its translation is CASSLERGLNEKLFF. Looking up the rest from reference TRBV7-8 and TRBJ1-4 gives the full variable domain: GAGVSQSPRYKVAKRGQDVALRCDPISGHVSLFWYQQALGQGPEFLTYFQNEAQLDKSGLPSDRFFAERPEGSVSTLKIQRTQQEDSAVYLCASSLERGLNEKLFFGSGTQLSVL.

The CDR3 is CASALGPVKTQYF. CDR3 nucleotide sequence: TGTGCCAGCGCTCTGGGCCCAGTGAAGACCCAGTACTTC. This chain uses TRBV6-5 with TRBJ2-5; no firm D call. The germline CDR1 and CDR2 sequences are MNHEY and SVGAGI. Trimming left V 8 bases short and J 6 bases short, with 16 bases between. This CDR3 region has 13 residues.

DNA for the CDR3: TGTGCCAGCAGCTTACGGGGGACAGGGGAGGGAAGGTCACCCCTCCACTTT. This sequence encodes CASSLRGTGEGRSPLHF. The chain links TRBV7-2 to TRBJ1-6, with 10 bases aligning to TRBD1. The CDR3 loop spans 17 amino acids. Trimming took 2 bases from V and 10 from J; bases not matched to a gene: 11. Per germline, CDR1 SGHTA and CDR2 FQGNSA.

The chain joins TRBV5-1 to TRBJ1-2, with 9 bases identical to TRBD1. Losses at the gene ends were 6 bases for V and 8 bases for J; bases not matched to a gene: 14. CDR1 and CDR2 (germline): SGHRS, YFSETQ. CDR3 length: 15 amino acids. In nucleotides, the CDR3 is TGCGCCAGCATTCCACAGGGGGCAGGAACAGGCGGCTACACCTTC. This codes for CASIPQGAGTGGYTF.

This clonotype was counted at least ten times. The chain carries TRBV7-9 and TRBJ2-7; D is tentatively TRBD1 or TRBD2 (5 bases each). The length of the CDR3 is 15 residues. Germline CDR1 reads SEHNR; CDR2 reads FQNEAQ (reference sequence). Between the trimmed V and J ends, which lost 5 bases and 0 bases, there was a span of 14 bases. The CDR3 nucleotides read TGTGCCAGCAGCCCCCGGGACCGGAGCTCCTACGAGCAGTACTTC. Protein: CASSPRDRSSYEQYF.

The gene calls are TRBV4-3 and TRBJ2-5; D might be TRBD2 (6 bases). CDR1 is LGHNA and CDR2 is YSLEER in the germline V gene. The CDR3 consists of 15 residues. V lost 0 bases to trimming and J lost 5 bases, with 13 bases between them. The CDR3 is CASSQDRDFGETQYF. The CDR3 DNA sequence: TGCGCCAGCAGCCAAGATCGGGACTTCGGGGAGACCCAGTACTTC.

In regard to this clonotype: This clone may be a read error of a much larger clone one base away. The chain is built from TRBV7-2 and TRBJ2-7; no firm D call. Germline CDR1 SGHTA, CDR2 FQGNSA. The CDR3 contains 12 residues. V shed 1 base and J shed 6 bases, with 7 bases lying between them. CDR3 nucleotide sequence: TGTGCCAGCAGCTTAGATGGGTTCGAGCAGTACTTC. It is translated as CASSLDGFEQYF.

The rearrangement uses TRBV7-8 and TRBJ2-4; no definite D call. Deletions cut 5 bases from V and 4 bases from J, with 6 bases between. The CDR3 runs to 12 residues. Germline-derived CDR1 and CDR2 are SGHVS and FQNEAQ. The CDR3 sequence is CASSRTKNIQYF. The CDR3 DNA reads TGTGCCAGCAGCCGGACGAAAAACATTCAGTACTTC. The whole variable domain, remainder taken from reference TRBV7-8 and TRBJ2-4, is GAGVSQSPRYKVAKRGQDVALRCDPISGHVSLFWYQQALGQGPEFLTYFQNEAQLDKSGLPSDRFFAERPEGSVSTLKIQRTQQEDSAVYLCASSRTKNIQYFGAGTRLSVL.

The chain is built from TRBV5-1 and TRBJ1-1, with D unclear. In germline, CDR1 is SGHRS, CDR2 YFSETQ. The CDR3 totals 14 residues. V lost 4 bases to trimming and J lost 5 bases, with 15 bases between them. CDR3 amino acids: CASSRPQLGTEAFF. CDR3 sequence (DNA): TGCGCCAGCAGCCGACCCCAACTCGGAACTGAAGCTTTCTTT.

This clonotype was found a few times. The V call is TRBV6-4, the J call TRBJ2-7, with a tentative D call TRBD2 (5 bases). This CDR3 contains 15 residues. Germline CDR1 and CDR2: MRHNA and SNTAGT. V shed 4 bases and J shed 3 bases, with 16 bases lying between them. The CDR3 DNA reads TGTGCCAGCAGTGTCGTGGCGGGCGCCAGCTACGAGCAGTACTTC. This sequence encodes CASSVVAGASYEQYF.

The table lists this clonotype with a few counts. The chain joins TRBV20-1 to TRBJ1-2; 11 nucleotides match TRBD1. This CDR3 spans 15 amino acids. Unmatched junction bases numbered 8, after V lost 0 bases and J lost 8 bases. Germline V gene sequence: CDR1 DFQATT, CDR2 SNEGSKA (reference sequence). In nucleotides, the CDR3 is TGCAGTGCTAGAGATCGGGACAGGGGGGTGTACGGCTACACCTTC. Amino acids: CSARDRDRGVYGYTF.

This clonotype was detected only a few times. The CDR3: CASSTPNEQFF. DNA for the CDR3: TGTGCCAGCAGCACCCCCAATGAGCAGTTCTTC. The chain uses TRBV27 and TRBJ2-1; D uncertain. Looked up from germline, CDR1 is MNHEY and CDR2 is SMNVEV (reference sequence). The CDR3 totals 11 residues. Trimming cost V 6 bases and J 6 bases, with 6 bases left between them.

This chain links TRBV4-1 with TRBJ1-5; D not resolved. Germline V gene data show CDR1 as MGHRA and CDR2 as YSYEKL. CDR3 length: 14 residues. Trimming left V 5 bases short and J 1 base short, with 9 bases between. CDR3 in DNA: TGCGCCAGCAGCTGGTGGGTGAGCAATCAGCCCCAGCATTTT. Its translation is CASSWWVSNQPQHF.

Only a few counts were recorded for this clonotype. V gene TRBV4-2 combines with J gene TRBJ2-1, with a possible D match to TRBD2 (7 bases). This CDR3 comprises 14 residues. Between the trimmed V and J ends, which lost 0 bases and 10 bases, there was a span of 13 bases. Germline CDR1 reads LGHNA; CDR2 reads YNFKEQ. CDR3 residues: CASSQEGGLREQFF. CDR3 bases: TGTGCCAGCAGCCAAGAGGGGGGGCTACGAGAGCAGTTCTTC.

The chain combines TRBV12-3 or TRBV12-4 with TRBJ2-1, with D perhaps TRBD1 or TRBD2 (5 bases each). V was clipped by 6 bases and J by 8 bases, with 14 bases between them. The CDR3 runs to 13 residues. The CDR3 DNA reads as TGTGCCAGCAGCCACCCCGGGGACGATGAGCAGTTCTTC. Its protein product is CASSHPGDDEQFF.

The CDR3 reads CASSHRTSGRYGDTQYF. Written as DNA, the CDR3 is TGCGCCAGCAGCCATAGAACTAGCGGGAGGTACGGAGATACGCAGTATTTT. The rearrangement uses TRBV4-3 and TRBJ2-3, with 12 bases aligning to TRBD2. V trimming: 3 bases; J trimming: 5 bases; junction bases outside the gene matches: 9. This CDR3 has 17 amino acids. Germline CDR1 is LGHNA and CDR2 is YSLEER.

CDR3 in DNA: TGCGCCAGCAGTATGGGGGTCCTAGCGAGCTCCTACAATGAGCAGTTCTTC. It specifies CASSMGVLASSYNEQFF. The chain links TRBV5-1 to TRBJ2-1; D may be TRBD2 (6 bases). Germline assignment: CDR1 SGHRS and CDR2 YFSETQ. The ends were cut back, 5 bases at V and 0 bases at J, with 18 bases in the middle. This CDR3 comprises 17 residues.

This sequence joins TRBV14 and TRBJ2-1, with D maybe TRBD2 (5 bases). This CDR3 is 12 amino acids long. V was clipped by 1 base and J by 10 bases, with 8 bases between them. Germline lookup yields CDR1 SGHDN and CDR2 FVKESK. Here the CDR3 reads CASSQAWEEQFF. Written as DNA, the CDR3 is TGTGCCAGCAGCCAAGCCTGGGAGGAGCAGTTCTTC.

The V call is TRBV29-1, the J call TRBJ1-2; no definite D call. The length of the CDR3 is 14 residues. Germline V gene data show CDR1 as SQVTM and CDR2 as ANQGSEA. Trimming pared 2 bases from V and 5 bases from J, leaving 15 bases between. CDR3 DNA: TGCAGCGTTGAACTTTCGAGGGCGTGGTATGGCTACACCTTC. Protein product: CSVELSRAWYGYTF. Together with reference TRBV29-1 and TRBJ1-2, the CDR3 gives the full variable domain: SAVISQKPSRDICQRGTSLTIQCQVDSQVTMMFWYRQQPGQSLTLIATANQGSEATYESGFVIDKFPISRPNLTFSTLTVSNMSPEDSSIYLCSVELSRAWYGYTFGSGTRLTVV.

Note on this clonotype: A junction boundary mismatches the germline segment, possibly from a read error. The chain carries TRBV29-1 and TRBJ2-3, with 9 bases fitting TRBD2. Germline V CDR1 and CDR2: SQVTM, ANQGSEA. CDR3 length: 18 amino acids. In DNA, the CDR3 is TGCAGCGTCAAAACCGCCTTGGGGCGGGAGGGCCCGTTAGATGCGCAGTATTTT. This codes for CSVKTALGREGPLDAQYF.

This clonotype has only a few counts. The rearrangement joins TRBV20-1 to TRBJ2-1; 12 nucleotides align to TRBD2. Germline-derived CDR1 and CDR2 are DFQATT and SNEGSKA (reference sequence). V lost 3 bases and J lost 3; bases outside the gene matches: 12. This CDR3 contains 18 residues. The CDR3 DNA reads TGCAGTGCTAGTAGTCGGCTAGCGGGAGGGAAGGGCTACAATGAGCAGTTCTTC. It codes for CSASSRLAGGKGYNEQFF.

This clonotype was seen a handful of times. The V and J genes are TRBV28 and TRBJ2-7, with D perhaps matching TRBD2 (6 bases). CDR3 size: 13 residues. Deletions cut 6 bases from V and 3 bases from J, with 12 bases between. Per germline, CDR1 MDHEN and CDR2 SYDVKM. The CDR3 nucleotides are TGTGCCAGCAGGACACCCGGGGGCTACGAGCAGTACTTC. Translated, it gives CASRTPGGYEQYF.

The rearrangement links TRBV7-9 to TRBJ2-3; a weak D match, TRBD1 (5 bases). This CDR3 has 16 residues. V was cut by 7 bases and J by 2 bases, with 19 bases left in between. Germline CDR1 is SEHNR and CDR2 is FQNEAQ (reference sequence). In nucleotides, the CDR3 is TGTGCCAGCACCCTGGGGTCAGGGTCGGACACAGATACGCAGTATTTT. Its translation: CASTLGSGSDTDTQYF.

The chain recombines TRBV29-1 with TRBJ2-3, with D possibly matching TRBD2 (6 bases). The germline gives CDR1 SQVTM, CDR2 ANQGSEA. CDR3 size: 16 residues. Trimming shortened V by 3 bases and J by 3 bases, and 19 bases separated the two germline ends. CDR3 loop: CSVEGVAAGPTDTQYF. The CDR3 nucleotides are TGCAGCGTTGAGGGAGTAGCCGCGGGACCGACAGATACGCAGTATTTT.

This chain connects TRBV6-5 to TRBJ2-7; D gene ambiguous. V was pared by 0 bases and J by 1 base, with 7 bases between. The CDR3 has 14 residues. The germline V gene has CDR1 MNHEY and CDR2 SVGAGI. CDR3 coding DNA: TGTGCCAGCAGTTACTCTCGAGTTTCCTACGAGCAGTACTTC. It encodes CASSYSRVSYEQYF.

The sample holds a few counts of this clonotype. The V and J genes are TRBV15 and TRBJ2-3; D call uncertain. V was cut by 1 base and J by 5 bases, with 10 bases left in between. Looked up from germline, CDR1 is LNHNV and CDR2 is YYDKDF (reference sequence). The CDR3 spans 14 residues. The CDR3 DNA sequence: TGTGCCACCAGCAGAGCCCCAGAAAAAGATACGCAGTATTTT. Amino acids: CATSRAPEKDTQYF.